The 28 T cell receptor beta chains given below trace back to one sample, sequenced in a study of beta chain features in type 1 diabetes. The entirety of the isolated RNA underwent reverse transcription, so expressed TCRB transcripts were sequenced. Clones were sequenced by immunoSEQ multiplex PCR, and TCRdb holds only the in-frame ones, with some missing. The data contain roughly 140,000 clones, under 60% of them singletons. Sequencing used Tregs from blood. Receptors originate from a man younger than 30 in good health.

The V gene is TRBV11-1, the J gene TRBJ2-5, with D unclear. Germline V lookup: CDR1 SGHAT, CDR2 FQDESV (reference sequence). The CDR3 consists of 12 residues. V lost 5 bases and J lost 7, with 11 bases in between. The CDR3, as DNA: TGTGCCAGCAGCCCCGGTATTGGGACCCAGTACTTC. Translation: CASSPGIGTQYF.

The V call is TRBV9, the J call TRBJ1-2; 7 bases align to TRBD1. The V segment lost 5 bases and the J segment 4 bases; nucleotides outside the gene matches: 11. In germline, CDR1 is SGDLS, CDR2 YYNGEE. The CDR3 totals 15 residues. The CDR3 reads CASSKGGAVGYGYTF. CDR3 DNA sequence: TGTGCCAGCAGTAAAGGGGGCGCGGTAGGCTATGGCTACACCTTC.

V is TRBV4-1 and J is TRBJ1-4; tentatively, D is TRBD1 (5 bases). The ends were cut back, 4 bases at V and 5 bases at J, with 20 bases in the middle. Germline assignment: CDR1 MGHRA and CDR2 YSYEKL. The CDR3 is 17 amino acids. The DNA of the CDR3 is TGCGCCAGCAGCCTTAATCCCGCAGGGCCCCCAAATGAAAAACTGTTTTTT. Translating gives CASSLNPAGPPNEKLFF.

The CDR3 loop is CASRFSTEAFF. CDR3 sequence (DNA): TGCGCCAGCAGGTTTTCGACTGAAGCTTTCTTT. The chain carries TRBV5-1 and TRBJ1-1; D not certain. Trimming took 5 bases from V and 5 from J, leaving 7 bases between them. Germline loops: CDR1 SGHRS, CDR2 YFSETQ. CDR3 length: 11 residues.

This sequence joins TRBV6-6 and TRBJ2-5; D is undetermined. Germline values: CDR1 MNHNY, CDR2 SVGAGI (reference sequence). The V and J ends lost 4 bases and 0 bases respectively, with 15 bases between them. The CDR3 totals 16 residues. The CDR3 nucleotides are TGTGCCAGCAGTTTTTCCCCCCCGCGGTACCAAGAGACCCAGTACTTC. Its protein product is CASSFSPPRYQETQYF.

The chain recombines TRBV29-1 with TRBJ1-5; no firm D call. V was pared by 3 bases and J by 6 bases, with 12 bases between. CDR1 and CDR2 from the germline V gene are SQVTM and ANQGSEA. The CDR3 runs to 13 residues. The CDR3 DNA follows: TGCAGCGTTGAGGAGATAGAGGGTCAGCCCCAGCATTTT. Its protein product is CSVEEIEGQPQHF.

This CDR3 reads CSGTSAYEQYF. The CDR3 bases are TGCAGTGGAACTAGCGCATACGAGCAGTACTTC. The J gene is TRBJ2-7, the V gene TRBV20-1, with 7 bases fitting TRBD2. V shed 7 bases, J shed 4 bases, and the junction held 4 bases outside the gene matches. The CDR3 loop spans 11 amino acids. Germline CDR1 reads DFQATT; CDR2 reads SNEGSKA (reference sequence).

This clone was counted a few times. The chain joins TRBV29-1 to TRBJ2-5, with D possibly matching TRBD2 (6 bases). Trimming pared 6 bases from V and 4 bases from J, leaving 12 bases between. Germline loops: CDR1 SQVTM, CDR2 ANQGSEA. The CDR3 contains 12 residues. As DNA, the CDR3 is TGCAGCGTACAGCCCGGGGGAGAGACCCAGTACTTC. It specifies CSVQPGGETQYF.

The chain is built from TRBV2 and TRBJ2-1; D gene unclear. The V gene lost 2 bases and the J gene lost 3 bases, with 8 bases spanning the gap. Germline CDR1 reads SNHLY; CDR2 reads FYNNEI. This CDR3 comprises 14 residues. The CDR3 nucleotides are TGTGCCAGCAGTGAATCTACTATCTACAATGAGCAGTTCTTC. Translating it yields CASSESTIYNEQFF.

V is TRBV7-2 and J is TRBJ2-2, with D hard to call. This CDR3 comprises 13 residues. The V gene's germline CDR1 is SGHTA and CDR2 FQGNSA. V was shortened by 3 bases and J by 1 base, with 3 bases between the two germline ends. The CDR3 sequence: CASSFLNTGELFF. DNA for the CDR3: TGTGCCAGCAGCTTTCTGAACACCGGGGAGCTGTTTTTT.

This clone was detected only once. The gene calls are TRBV5-4 and TRBJ2-5, with 11 bases identical to TRBD2. The J call is doubtful: the DNA matches TRBJ2-7 better. CDR3 length: 15 residues. Germline V gives CDR1 SGHNT, CDR2 YYREEE (reference sequence). CDR3 sequence: CASSPQGTSGYEQYF. For the CDR3, the DNA is TGTGCCAGCAGCCCACAGGGGACTAGCGGATACGAGCAGTACTTC.

With regard to this clone: A read error may produce the germline difference seen at one junction end. The chain couples TRBV7-7 to TRBJ1-1; TRBD1 is a possible D gene (5 bases). Germline assignment: CDR1 SSHAT and CDR2 FNYEAQ (reference sequence). CDR3 length equals 15 residues. The CDR3 DNA sequence: TGTGCTAGCAGCTTAGACGGGGGGGAGGAGACTGAAGCTTTCTTT. This encodes CASSLDGGEETEAFF. The full variable domain, with the rest looked up from reference TRBV7-7 and TRBJ1-1, is GAGVSQSPRYKVTKRGQDVTLRCDPISSHATLYWYQQALGQGPEFLTYFNYEAQPDKSGLPSDRFSAERPEGSISTLTIQRTEQRDSAMYRCASSLDGGEETEAFFGQGTRLTVV.

The chain is built from TRBV10-3 and TRBJ2-7; 10 bases are a match to TRBD2. Germline lookup yields CDR1 ENHRY and CDR2 SYGVKD. The CDR3 sequence is 14 residues long. Trimming removed 10 bases from V and 6 bases from J; junction bases left unmatched: 12. The CDR3 DNA is TGTGCCACCTCTCCCAGCGGGAGGGAAGGCGAGCAGTACTTC. It codes for CATSPSGREGEQYF.

V gene TRBV6-5 combines with J gene TRBJ2-1; tentative D call: TRBD2 (5 bases). Trimming took 7 bases from V and 6 from J, leaving 16 bases between them. Germline CDR1 MNHEY, CDR2 SVGAGI. This CDR3 has 14 amino acids. The CDR3 nucleotides are TGTGCCAGCAATGGTGGGAGAGCCACCAATGAGCAGTTCTTC. Translation: CASNGGRATNEQFF.

The chain recombines TRBV5-6 with TRBJ1-2, with 7 bases lining up with TRBD1. The germline V gene encodes CDR1 SGHDT and CDR2 YYEEEE. Unmatched junction bases numbered 12, after V lost 5 bases and J lost 5 bases. CDR3 length: 15 residues. The CDR3 region is CASRTTGTIYYGYTF. DNA for the CDR3: TGTGCCAGCAGAACGACAGGGACGATATATTATGGCTACACCTTC. Combining the CDR3 with reference TRBV5-6 and TRBJ1-2 gives the whole variable domain DAGVTQSPTHLIKTRGQQVTLRCSPKSGHDTVSWYQQALGQGPQFIFQYYEEEERQRGNFPDRFSGHQFPNYSSELNVNALLLGDSALYLCASRTTGTIYYGYTFGSGTRLTVV.

This clone was counted only a few times. This chain joins TRBV4-3 and TRBJ1-2; tentatively, D is TRBD1 (5 bases). The V end was cut by 2 bases, the J end by 0 bases, with 19 bases between. The CDR3 has 18 residues. Germline lookup yields CDR1 LGHNA and CDR2 YSLEER. The CDR3 is CASSQSRLSGLANYGYTF. CDR3 bases: TGCGCCAGCAGCCAATCTCGGCTCTCAGGGTTAGCTAACTATGGCTACACCTTC.

This clone was counted between two and nine times. V gene TRBV2 combines with J gene TRBJ1-4, with 9 bases aligning to TRBD1. V dropped 4 bases and J dropped 2; count of bases not matched to a gene: 5. Germline V gene sequence: CDR1 SNHLY, CDR2 FYNNEI. This CDR3 is built from 16 residues. The CDR3 loop is CASSGDRADTNEKLFF. The CDR3 coding sequence is TGTGCCAGCAGTGGGGACAGGGCTGACACTAATGAAAAACTGTTTTTT. Based on the CDR3 plus reference TRBV2 and TRBJ1-4, the full variable domain is EPEVTQTPSHQVTQMGQEVILRCVPISNHLYFYWYRQILGQKVEFLVSFYNNEISEKSEIFDDQFSVERPDGSNFTLKIRSTKLEDSAMYFCASSGDRADTNEKLFFGSGTQLSVL.

This clone was detected a few times. The rearrangement uses TRBV7-8 and TRBJ2-2, with TRBD2 identical over 7 bases. Germline assignment: CDR1 SGHVS and CDR2 FQNEAQ. Losses at the gene ends were 1 base for V and 6 bases for J; bases not matched to a gene: 5. The CDR3 runs 15 residues. DNA of the CDR3: TGTGCCAGCAGCTTAGGAATGGGAGGGTCCGGGGAGCTGTTTTTT. Protein product: CASSLGMGGSGELFF.

This clone was observed a few times. CDR3 loop: CASSLYIQRFGGYTF. The CDR3, as DNA: TGTGCCAGCAGTCTCTACATCCAGAGGTTCGGGGGCTACACCTTC. The chain employs TRBV28 and TRBJ1-2; no clear D gene. With 5 bases removed from V and 8 bases from J, the gap between germline ends came to 21 bases. Germline assignment: CDR1 MDHEN and CDR2 SYDVKM. The CDR3 is made up of 15 amino acids.

The rearrangement links TRBV29-1 to TRBJ2-7; no clear D. CDR1 and CDR2 (germline): SQVTM, ANQGSEA. The CDR3 extends over 12 amino acids. Trimming removed 6 bases from V and 0 bases from J, with 9 bases in between. As DNA, the CDR3 is TGCAGCGTCTATGGGCCCTCCTACGAGCAGTACTTC. As protein: CSVYGPSYEQYF.

Only a few counts were recorded for this clone. The CDR3 region has the DNA TGCAGCGTTGGTGGGGGGGTTGGAGAGACCCAGTACTTC. It translates to CSVGGGVGETQYF. The chain recombines TRBV29-1 with TRBJ2-5; 7 bases agree with TRBD2. Germline V gene sequence: CDR1 SQVTM, CDR2 ANQGSEA. There are 13 residues in the CDR3. The ends lost 4 bases at V and 4 bases at J; junction bases unmatched: 6.

The J gene is TRBJ1-1, the V gene TRBV19; D gene unclear. The V end lost 1 base, the J end lost 5 bases, and 14 bases lay between the germline ends. CDR3 length: 15 amino acids. The germline V gene has CDR1 LNHDA and CDR2 SQIVND (reference sequence). The CDR3 nucleotides are TGTGCCAGTAGTATAGGAGAGATAGGAGGGACTGAAGCTTTCTTT. Encoded protein: CASSIGEIGGTEAFF. Full variable domain (missing parts from reference TRBV19 and TRBJ1-1): DGGITQSPKYLFRKEGQNVTLSCEQNLNHDAMYWYRQDPGQGLRLIYYSQIVNDFQKGDIAEGYSVSREKKESFPLTVTSAQKNPTAFYLCASSIGEIGGTEAFFGQGTRLTVV.

The chain links TRBV7-2 to TRBJ2-2; the match to TRBD1 covers 7 bases. With 0 bases clipped from V and 4 bases from J, the junction kept 2 bases outside the gene matches. This CDR3 has 15 residues. Per the germline V gene, CDR1 is SGHTA and CDR2 is FQGNSA. The CDR3 here is CASSLAGTVTGELFF. CDR3 nucleotide sequence: TGTGCCAGCAGCTTAGCCGGGACAGTCACCGGGGAGCTGTTTTTT.

V usage is TRBV7-2 and J usage is TRBJ2-3; weak D call: TRBD2 (5 bases). The V gene lost 5 bases and the J gene lost 3 bases, with 12 bases spanning the gap. Germline loops: CDR1 SGHTA, CDR2 FQGNSA. This CDR3 region has 14 residues. The CDR3 protein is CASSPGLETDTQYF. The CDR3 coding sequence is TGTGCCAGCAGCCCCGGACTCGAGACAGATACGCAGTATTTT.

This clone appeared a single time. The rearrangement joins TRBV7-2 to TRBJ2-4; TRBD2 matches 9 bases. The CDR3 contains 16 residues. The J segment lost 2 bases and the V segment lost 3 bases, leaving 5 bases of the junction unmatched. Per the germline V gene, CDR1 is SGHTA and CDR2 is FQGNSA. CDR3 DNA sequence: TGTGCCAGCAGCTTTGCTGCGGGAGGGCCCAAAAACATTCAGTACTTC. As protein: CASSFAAGGPKNIQYF. Looking up the rest from reference TRBV7-2 and TRBJ2-4 gives the full variable domain: GAGVSQSPSNKVTEKGKDVELRCDPISGHTALYWYRQSLGQGLEFLIYFQGNSAPDKSGLPSDRFSAERTGGSVSTLTIQRTQQEDSAVYLCASSFAAGGPKNIQYFGAGTRLSVL.

The chain combines TRBV5-1 with TRBJ1-2, with TRBD1 identical over 8 bases. This CDR3 has 13 residues. V lost 4 bases and J lost 3; bases outside the gene matches: 2. The germline V gene has CDR1 SGHRS and CDR2 YFSETQ. CDR3 DNA sequence: TGCGCCAGCAGCGCGGGACAGGACTATGGCTACACCTTC. It translates to CASSAGQDYGYTF. Variable domain in full (rest from reference TRBV5-1 and TRBJ1-2): KAGVTQTPRYLIKTRGQQVTLSCSPISGHRSVSWYQQTPGQGLQFLFEYFSETQRNKGNFPGRFSGRQFSNSRSEMNVSTLELGDSALYLCASSAGQDYGYTFGSGTRLTVV.

The gene calls are TRBV19 and TRBJ2-3, with 9 nucleotides matching TRBD1. The V and J ends lost 6 bases and 1 base, in that order; junction bases with no gene match: 2. The CDR3 has 14 amino acids. Germline V lookup: CDR1 LNHDA, CDR2 SQIVND (reference sequence). Here the CDR3 reads CASRRQGGTDTQYF. CDR3 nucleotides: TGTGCCAGTAGGAGACAGGGGGGCACAGATACGCAGTATTTT.

The J gene is TRBJ2-1, the V gene TRBV28; maybe TRBD1 (5 bases). The germline V and J ends were trimmed by 5 bases and 2 bases, with 7 bases remaining between them. CDR1 is MDHEN and CDR2 is SYDVKM in the germline V gene. The CDR3 runs 13 residues. CDR3 sequence: CASSMDTYNEQFF. In DNA, the CDR3 is TGTGCCAGCAGTATGGACACCTACAATGAGCAGTTCTTC.